Listed below are T cell receptor beta chains from one sample, sequenced in a study of PD-L1 blockade in urothelial cancer. Produced via immunoSEQ multiplex PCR; TCRdb's table is partial and in-frame only. The data hold 55,000 to 85,000 clones, with 85% to 90% observed a single time. Sequences were derived from PBMCs, sampled around atezolizumab (anti-PD-L1) treatment. The receptors originated from a man between 60 and 75 years old with urothelial cancer. Both conserved end residues are part of each CDR3. A D gene is named only where the DNA matches it firmly. Clone sizes are given selectively: once, few, many, or a class where the clone is expanded.

V	J	size	D	CDR3	DNA
TRBV6-1	TRBJ2-7	NA	NA	CASSEEGARGREQYF	TGTGCCAGCAGTGAAGAAGGGGCCAGGGGTCGAGAGCAGTACTTC
TRBV7-2	TRBJ1-3	NA	NA	CASSQFQGGTIYF	TGTGCCAGCAGCCAGTTCCAGGGAGGAACCATATATTTT
TRBV10-2	TRBJ2-1	NA	TRBD2	CASSGLAGEEQFF	TGCGCCAGCAGTGGACTAGCGGGAGAAGAGCAGTTCTTC
TRBV5-5	TRBJ1-4	NA	TRBD1	CASSLERTGALMNEKLFF	TGTGCCAGCAGCTTGGAACGAACAGGGGCCTTAATGAATGAAAAACTGTTTTTT
TRBV9	TRBJ2-7	NA	TRBD1	CASSQTGGSYEQYF	TGTGCCAGCAGCCAGACAGGGGGCTCCTACGAGCAGTACTTC
TRBV2	TRBJ1-6	few	NA	CASRTQADGSPLHF	TGTGCCAGCCGAACACAGGCGGATGGTTCACCCCTCCACTTT
TRBV7-9	TRBJ1-2	NA	NA	CASKAQGSIYGYTF	TGTGCCAGCAAGGCGCAGGGATCGATCTATGGCTACACCTTC
TRBV6-4	TRBJ2-2	once	NA	CASSDAPGAGELFF	TGTGCCAGCAGTGATGCCCCGGGGGCCGGGGAGCTGTTTTTT
TRBV27	TRBJ1-3	NA	TRBD1	CASSLHRGNTIYF	TGTGCCAGCAGTTTACACAGGGGCAACACCATATATTTT
TRBV5-1	TRBJ2-1	NA	TRBD2	CASSASGTSGSNEQFF	TGCGCCAGCAGCGCCTCCGGGACTAGCGGGAGTAATGAGCAGTTCTTC